This entry lists 21 T cell receptor beta chains sequenced from one sample in a study of PD-1 blockade in mismatch repair-deficient tumors. Profiled with immunoSEQ multiplex PCR; TCRdb holds only in-frame clones, not every one. This table holds about 84,000 clones, about 85% found once. The sample was peripheral blood, taken 12 weeks after starting pembrolizumab. The receptors were gathered from an adult with mismatch repair-deficient cancer.

The chain has TRBV19 and TRBJ1-3; D perhaps matches TRBD1 (6 bases). Trimming took off 0 bases at V and 0 bases at J, with 12 bases between the two ends. Germline V gene sequence: CDR1 LNHDA, CDR2 SQIVND (reference sequence). The CDR3 has 17 residues. The CDR3 spells CASSIEAGAISGNTIYF. CDR3 bases: TGTGCCAGTAGTATAGAAGCGGGGGCCATCTCTGGAAACACCATATATTTT.

The chain has TRBV6-1 and TRBJ2-1; D not certain. Germline V gene data show CDR1 as MNHNS and CDR2 as SASEGT. The CDR3 spans 14 residues. V lost 1 base to trimming and J lost 7 bases, with 11 bases between them. This CDR3 reads CASSEGTAKNEQFF. CDR3 coding DNA: TGTGCCAGCAGTGAAGGGACGGCCAAAAATGAGCAGTTCTTC.

The V gene is TRBV6-6, the J gene TRBJ2-5; TRBD1 is a possible D gene (6 bases). Germline CDR1 and CDR2: MNHNY and SVGAGI (reference sequence). Trimming removed 6 bases at V and 2 bases at J, with 19 bases between. The CDR3 spans 16 residues. The CDR3 loop reads CASRNRAGVVQETQYF. CDR3 DNA sequence: TGTGCCAGCAGGAATCGGGCAGGGGTGGTTCAAGAGACCCAGTACTTC.

The chain combines TRBV11-3 with TRBJ2-2, with 10 bases lining up with TRBD2. CDR1 is SGHNT, CDR2 YENEEA, per germline. CDR3 length: 15 residues. Trimming at V came to 3 bases and at J to 7 bases, leaving 5 bases not matched to a gene. CDR3 sequence (DNA): TGTGCCAGCAGCTTTAGCGGGAGGACGGGCGGGGAGCTGTTTTTT. Residues: CASSFSGRTGGELFF.

Of note for this clone: Other DNA sequences in this sample translate to the same CDR3. V is TRBV7-9 and J is TRBJ1-2; D remains unclear. This CDR3 contains 13 residues. The germline V gene has CDR1 SEHNR and CDR2 FQNEAQ (reference sequence). Trimming pared 1 base from V and 2 bases from J, leaving 5 bases between. CDR3 sequence: CASSLGGNYGYTF. The CDR3 coding sequence is TGTGCCAGCAGCTTAGGAGGGAACTATGGCTACACCTTC.

The chain couples TRBV7-2 to TRBJ2-2; TRBD2 aligns across 12 bases. Germline-derived CDR1 and CDR2 are SGHTA and FQGNSA. CDR3 length equals 18 residues. V was clipped by 5 bases and J by 4 bases; unmatched bases: 11. CDR3 nucleotide sequence: TGTGCCAGCAGCACAGGACCCTTGACTAGCGGGAGCACCGGGGAGCTGTTTTTT. As protein: CASSTGPLTSGSTGELFF.

This clone has only one observation. This chain connects TRBV11-2 to TRBJ2-3; no clear D. The CDR3 is 14 amino acids. Between the trimmed V and J ends, which lost 7 bases and 0 bases, there was a span of 11 bases. Germline V lookup: CDR1 SGHAT, CDR2 FQNNGV. The DNA for the CDR3 is TGTGCCAGCAAGCACGGGCATAGCACAGATACGCAGTATTTT. It is translated as CASKHGHSTDTQYF.

This chain's CDR3 is CASSLTPAGGGETQYF. CDR3 DNA: TGTGCCAGCAGCTTAACCCCAGCGGGAGGTGGAGAGACCCAGTACTTC. This rearrangement joins TRBV11-3 to TRBJ2-5; TRBD2 aligns across 9 bases. The CDR3 length is 16 residues. Trimming cost V 2 bases and J 4 bases; bases outside gene matches: 8. Germline CDR1 is SGHNT and CDR2 is YENEEA.

The rearrangement links TRBV5-1 to TRBJ1-1, with TRBD1 matching over 9 bases. The V and J ends lost 3 bases and 10 bases, in that order; junction bases with no gene match: 10. Germline CDR1 SGHRS, CDR2 YFSETQ. The CDR3 runs to 14 residues. CDR3 in DNA: TGCGCCAGCAGCTCCAGCCCCGGGACAGGGAGAGCTTTCTTT. It codes for CASSSSPGTGRAFF. Supplemented by reference TRBV5-1 and TRBJ1-1, the full variable domain reads KAGVTQTPRYLIKTRGQQVTLSCSPISGHRSVSWYQQTPGQGLQFLFEYFSETQRNKGNFPGRFSGRQFSNSRSEMNVSTLELGDSALYLCASSSSPGTGRAFFGQGTRLTVV.

The chain recombines TRBV6-1 with TRBJ1-5; 9 positions match TRBD1. The J segment lost 7 bases and the V segment lost 6 bases, leaving 10 bases of the junction unmatched. The CDR3 length is 15 residues. CDR1 is MNHNS and CDR2 is SASEGT in the germline V gene. In nucleotides, the CDR3 is TGTGCCAGCAGGTTGACAGGGGGGATGGAACAGCCCCAGCATTTT. Protein sequence: CASRLTGGMEQPQHF.

This clone was seen a few times. This chain uses TRBV27 with TRBJ2-7, with 7 bases fitting TRBD2. With V trimmed by 6 bases and J by 1 base, 12 bases remained unmatched. In germline, CDR1 is MNHEY, CDR2 SMNVEV (reference sequence). There are 16 residues in the CDR3. The CDR3 protein is CASSGGGRSFSYEQYF. The CDR3 bases are TGTGCCAGCAGCGGGGGAGGGAGATCTTTTTCCTACGAGCAGTACTTC.

This clone is a singleton in its sample. The V call is TRBV7-3, the J call TRBJ2-5; the D gene is possibly TRBD2 (5 bases). The CDR3 spans 15 residues. Trimming left V 5 bases short and J 2 bases short, with 15 bases between. The germline gives CDR1 SGHTA, CDR2 FQGTGA. The CDR3: CASSPRGLAQETQYF. The CDR3 region has the DNA TGTGCCAGCAGCCCTCGCGGACTCGCGCAAGAGACCCAGTACTTC.

The chain couples TRBV7-2 to TRBJ2-5; TRBD2 is a possible D gene (5 bases). The CDR3 sequence is 13 residues long. Germline loops: CDR1 SGHTA, CDR2 FQGNSA. V was cut by 2 bases and J by 7 bases, with 11 bases left in between. In DNA, the CDR3 is TGTGCCAGCAGCTTACTCACTAGAGGGACCCAGTACTTC. Protein sequence: CASSLLTRGTQYF.

The chain recombines TRBV5-6 with TRBJ2-7; perhaps D is TRBD1 or TRBD2 (5 bases each). Germline loops: CDR1 SGHDT, CDR2 YYEEEE. V shed 1 base and J shed 6 bases, with 17 bases lying between them. The CDR3 length is 15 residues. As DNA, the CDR3 is TGTGCCAGCAGCTTGTTTGGTTGGGACGTCGGCGAGCAGTACTTC. This codes for CASSLFGWDVGEQYF.

The chain uses TRBV5-4 and TRBJ2-7; possibly TRBD1 or TRBD2 for D (5 bases each). The V gene lost 0 bases and the J gene lost 4 bases, with 17 bases spanning the gap. Germline-derived CDR1 and CDR2 are SGHNT and YYREEE (reference sequence). This CDR3 contains 16 residues. CDR3: CASSLAQGSVGYEQYF. In DNA form, the CDR3 reads TGTGCCAGCAGCTTGGCCCAGGGTAGCGTCGGTTACGAGCAGTACTTC.

The chain couples TRBV2 to TRBJ1-1; D unclear. CDR1 and CDR2 (germline): SNHLY, FYNNEI. This CDR3 has 11 amino acids. The ends were cut back, 5 bases at V and 11 bases at J, with 12 bases in the middle. The CDR3 bases are TGTGCCAGCAGTCGCGCCCCCGAGGCTTTCTTT. Translated: CASSRAPEAFF.

The chain is built from TRBV4-1 and TRBJ2-1; D is undetermined. V was shortened by 0 bases and J by 4 bases, with 13 bases between the two germline ends. This CDR3 contains 16 residues. Germline CDR1 is MGHRA and CDR2 is YSYEKL. The CDR3 region is CASSQDPSSDYNEQFF. DNA for the CDR3: TGCGCCAGCAGCCAAGATCCGTCGTCTGATTACAATGAGCAGTTCTTC.

The rearrangement uses TRBV11-1 and TRBJ2-3, with unresolved D. The CDR3 covers 14 residues. Looked up from germline, CDR1 is SGHAT and CDR2 is FQDESV (reference sequence). Trimming left V 5 bases short and J 6 bases short, with 15 bases between. The CDR3 sequence is CASSPRPSLDTQYF. Written as DNA, the CDR3 is TGTGCCAGCAGCCCCAGACCGAGTTTGGATACGCAGTATTTT. The full variable domain, its missing parts supplied by reference TRBV11-1 and TRBJ2-3, is EAEVAQSPRYKITEKSQAVAFWCDPISGHATLYWYRQILGQGPELLVQFQDESVVDDSQLPKDRFSAERLKGVDSTLKIQPAELGDSAMYLCASSPRPSLDTQYFGPGTRLTVL.

The chain carries TRBV14 and TRBJ1-4; the D is unclear. Per the germline V gene, CDR1 is SGHDN and CDR2 is FVKESK. The CDR3 length is 11 residues. Between the trimmed V and J ends, which lost 3 bases and 7 bases, there was a span of 3 bases. The CDR3 loop reads CASSQVEKLFF. As DNA, the CDR3 is TGTGCCAGCAGCCAGGTTGAAAAACTGTTTTTT.

This chain connects TRBV6-4 to TRBJ2-7; 10 bases match TRBD1. Per germline, CDR1 MRHNA and CDR2 SNTAGT. There are 15 residues in the CDR3. The V and J ends lost 5 bases and 1 base, in that order; junction bases with no gene match: 5. The CDR3, as DNA: TGTGCCAGCAGTCCGGACAGGGGGAGTTCCTACGAGCAGTACTTC. Translation: CASSPDRGSSYEQYF.

A single count supports this clone. J is TRBJ2-5 and V is TRBV30; TRBD2 might be the D (6 bases). Germline V gene sequence: CDR1 GTSNPN, CDR2 SVGIG (reference sequence). V shed 4 bases and J shed 5 bases, with 14 bases lying between them. This CDR3 spans 13 amino acids. The CDR3 loop is CAWNRDSSETQYF. DNA for the CDR3: TGTGCCTGGAATCGGGACTCCTCTGAGACCCAGTACTTC.